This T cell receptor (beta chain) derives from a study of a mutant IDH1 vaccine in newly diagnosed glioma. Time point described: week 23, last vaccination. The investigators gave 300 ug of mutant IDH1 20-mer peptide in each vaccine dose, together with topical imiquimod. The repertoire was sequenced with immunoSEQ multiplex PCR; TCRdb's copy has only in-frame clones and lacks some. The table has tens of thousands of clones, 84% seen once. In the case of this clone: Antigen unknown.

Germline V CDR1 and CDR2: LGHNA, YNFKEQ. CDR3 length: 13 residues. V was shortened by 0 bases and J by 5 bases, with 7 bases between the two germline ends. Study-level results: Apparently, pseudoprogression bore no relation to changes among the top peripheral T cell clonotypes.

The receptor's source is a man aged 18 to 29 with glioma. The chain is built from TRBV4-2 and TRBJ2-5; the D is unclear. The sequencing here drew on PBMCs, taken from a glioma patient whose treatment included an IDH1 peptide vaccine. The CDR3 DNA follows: TGTGCCAGCAGCCAAGAAGGAGTGGAGACCCAGTACTTC. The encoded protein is CASSQEGVETQYF.